This T cell receptor (beta chain) comes out of a study of glioma-infiltrating T cells. Trimming pared 6 bases from V and 1 base from J, leaving 12 bases between. This CDR3 contains 14 residues. CDR1 is MNHEY and CDR2 is SMNVEV in the germline V gene (reference sequence). On this clonotype itself: No antigen is known for it.

The iRepertoire nested amplicon-rescue multiplex PCR amplified TCR alpha and beta CDR3s from RNA. Tissue mRNA or PBMC total RNA, roughly 85-450 ng, went into one-step reverse transcription and amplification. MiXCR was run by TCRdb on the multiplex PCR reads, yielding one entry per CDR3 protein. The sample lists around 120,000 distinct CDR3 sequences, approximately 26% occurring once. Study outcomes and limitations: Non-neoplastic patients had below-expected tissue-blood divergence, while all gliomas exceeded expectation.

Sequencing input: glioma tissue, nonneoplastic brain tissue, or PBMCs (not recorded which). The sequence was collected from a human donor with low-grade glioma or glioblastoma, undergoing nonglioma brain surgery, or in good health (not recorded which). The V call is TRBV27, the J call TRBJ2-5, with D uncertain. CDR3 loop: CASSRPGPQETQYF. CDR3 sequence (DNA): TGTGCCAGCAGCCGACCCGGGCCCCAAGAGACCCAGTACTTC.